This TCR beta chain is drawn from a study of CD8 T cells in ankylosing spondylitis. General study points: In the blood and synovial fluid of reactive arthritis, some motif variants had been previously reported. A motif of 7 or 8 highly homologous TCR beta variants was seen as apparently characteristic of ankylosing spondylitis blood. It was reported that disease-linked clones were significantly enriched in matched ankylosing spondylitis synovial fluid.

TCRdb ran MiXCR on the 5' RACE reads and lists one entry per CDR3 protein. The profile covers over 400,000 distinct CDR3 sequences, with roughly 26% appearing a single time and about 1% taken by the ten largest. This clonotype was observed a few times. Antigen: not known. Germline CDR1 is ENHRY and CDR2 is SYGVKD. The V gene end was trimmed by 6 bases and the J gene end by 5 bases; junction bases not matched to a gene: 10. The CDR3 covers 15 residues. The sequence was obtained from a male donor with ankylosing spondylitis. V is TRBV10-3 and J is TRBJ2-3; TRBD2 agrees at 8 bases. Sequencing input: blood, either unsorted or a sorted T cell fraction (not recorded which). This CDR3 is CAISPAGEAVDTQYF. The CDR3 DNA reads as TGTGCCATCAGCCCAGCGGGAGAGGCTGTAGATACGCAGTATTTT.